The source of this T cell receptor beta chain is a study of T cell responses to AZD1222 COVID-19 vaccine. Some clones are missing from TCRdb's copy, which holds only in-frame ones; the method was immunoSEQ multiplex PCR. The sample has approximately 140,000 clones, roughly nine tenths seen once. About this clone itself: Its antigen is not identified.

The germline CDR1 and CDR2 sequences are LGHNA and YNFKEQ. There are 15 residues in the CDR3. V trimming: 0 bases; J trimming: 8 bases; junction bases outside the gene matches: 9. Study-wide findings and caveats: With dominance at 160-218 and 743-854, vaccine-associated CD4 TCRs spanned spike. Reportedly, nearly half of unique spike TCRs recognized epitopes outside B.1.351/B.1.1.7 mutations. Repertoire samples came only from after the peak T cell response.

This TCR came from an adult who received the AZD1222 COVID-19 vaccine. V gene TRBV4-2 combines with J gene TRBJ1-1; 7 bases line up with TRBD1. Here the sequenced sample was peripheral blood, taken 28 days after the second AZD1222 dose. CDR3 sequence reads: CASSQESGTVIEAFF. The CDR3 DNA follows: TGTGCCAGCAGCCAAGAATCCGGGACAGTCATAGAAGCTTTCTTT.